This T cell receptor (beta chain) appears in the sequencing data of a study of CD8 T cells in Susac syndrome. CDR3 length equals 13 residues. Germline CDR1 reads GTSNPN; CDR2 reads SVGIG (reference sequence). After removal of 2 bases from V and 5 bases from J, the junction contained 3 bases not matched to a gene. cDNA came from about 0.51 to 1 ug RNA primed by random hexamers. TCRdb re-derived calls from the immunoSEQ multiplex PCR reads in MiXCR, one entry per CDR3 protein. The sample lists some 200,000 distinct CDR3 sequences; just under 95% were seen once. The sequence derives from a human donor in good health. The sample was CD4+ T cells from PBMCs. The J gene is TRBJ2-7, the V gene TRBV30; 10 bases line up with TRBD2. CDR3: CAWSTGTSDEQYF. The CDR3, as DNA: TGTGCCTGGAGTACAGGGACTAGCGACGAGCAGTACTTC.